This record looks at one T cell receptor (beta chain) sequence and its context. In its sample, this clone was seen once. The target of this receptor is not known. One base away there is no much larger clone; base qualities are not given. Using the deep immunoSEQ assay, multiplex PCR amplified TCR CDR3 regions from genomic DNA. Extracted genomic DNA from each cell subset was distributed evenly across all wells of several immunoSEQ 96-well plates, and each plate was treated as a replicate. For sorted subsets, around 200 ng genomic DNA, equal to 30,000 or so T cell genomes, was loaded into each replicate PCR. The purified libraries were quantified using a Qubit 3.0 fluorometer, sized with a Bioanalyzer 2100, and then quantified again using the KAPA Library Quantification kit. Every immunoSEQ 96-well plate was sequenced on a separate single-read 150-cycle Illumina NextSeq 550 flow cell. Under the source paper's analysis protocol: Because the immunoSEQ output held only junctional sequences and lacked quality scores, the filtering could not match the filtering applied to full-length reads. Sequences were annotated with PyIR, a Python wrapper for IgBLAST v1.9, using IMGT germline references to assign V/J genes and CDR3. Reads with weak V/J assignments (E-value above 1e-6), missing CDR3, stop codons, out-of-frame junctions, or ambiguous translated residues were removed. V3J clonotypes were defined by identical inferred V gene, J gene, and CDR3 amino acid sequence. Percentage overlap between repertoires was computed as shared unique clonotypes divided by the size of the smaller repertoire. Three approaches were used to assess repertoire richness: RTK rarefaction, the Chao1 estimator, and Recon v2.1 estimates of unobserved clonotypes. Generation probabilities for all TCRbeta clonotypes obtained by the gDNA method from a handful of donors were computed using OLGA. The table comes from immuneACCESS by way of TCRdb, which keeps in-frame sequences with V and J called. Part of the clones is missing from these tables; in studies checked, under half for an unresolved V gene and the rest for unknown reasons. That table supplies the V and J calls and clone size; D and trimming were determined from the DNA. The table for this sample lists roughly 1.4 million clones; 97% to 99% of them were counted only once. Together, the top ten hold approximately 0.38% of the sample.

CDR1 and CDR2 (MNHNY, SVGAGI) derive from the germline V gene (reference sequence). The germline ends are 3 bases apart after V is trimmed by 1 base and J by 5 bases. The CDR3 runs 12 amino acids, cysteine and phenylalanine included. Left in the record is the CDR3 DNA by itself, 36 bases read in frame from the first base. This entry belongs to a study of shared clonotypes between healthy human individuals (dated by TCRdb to 2018 to 2021). With respect to the entire study: The cohort comprised a couple of women and three men aged 18 to 49 years. For each donor, three plates each were used for CD4 naive and CD4 memory, two plates were used for CD8 naive, and one plate was used for CD8 memory. Blood TCR repertoires of several healthy adults were deeply sequenced to estimate repertoire size and the extent of clonotype sharing between individuals. Libraries were prepared and TCR repertoires were sequenced by different laboratories using diverse techniques, in order to increase sequencing depth and limit assay-specific biases. Leukapheresis yielded between about 0.8 and 8.9 billion PBMCs per donor. The paper as a whole reports these results and caveats: Larger estimated clonotype richness was generally found for naive subsets than for memory subsets. Sampling was restricted to blood, and TCR repertoires in tissue are likely to differ from TCR repertoires in blood. Based on pairwise subsampling, the degree of clonotype sharing among donors was expected to be affected by sequencing depth. Even with the large sequencing depth, rarefaction of the sorted-subset datasets indicated that sequencing was incomplete. Across a handful of donors, approximately 5% of naive CD4, approximately 4% of naive CD8, roughly 2.3% of memory CD4, and around 0.4% of memory CD8 clonotypes were shared. Higher generation probabilities were observed for clonotypes shared by all four sorted-subset donors than for non-shared clonotypes. The genetic and exposure-history diversity represented was limited by the small number of donors.

Donors were healthy HIV-negative adults with no recently reported acute infections or vaccinations. Every donor was a Caucasian adult residing in Nashville, Tennessee, USA. CD4+ T cells were enriched by magnetic negative selection, after which naive cells were positively selected on CD45RA and the negative fraction was taken as the memory subset. After blood collection by leukapheresis, PBMCs were isolated using Ficoll-Histopaque density gradient centrifugation and then cryopreserved in the vapor phase of liquid nitrogen. Analytical flow cytometry was used to check the purity and quantity of every magnetically sorted T cell population. Each sorted fraction had its genomic DNA isolated and then quantified by UV absorbance on a Nanodrop 2000c.

Rearrangement joined TRBV6-6 to TRBJ1-5; no D segment can be confidently identified. The specimen sequenced was naive CD4+ T cells sorted from blood. In the paper's terms, the cell subset or site label means: CD45RA+ positively selected. The clonotype originates from a man younger than 40 in good health. The CDR3 amino acid sequence is: CASSYFDQPQHF. The nucleotide sequence reads as follows: TGTGCCAGCAGTTACTTTGATCAGCCCCAGCATTTT.